The entry that follows covers one T cell receptor beta chain sequence. Its specificity is unknown. This sample stems from a study of beta chain features in type 1 diabetes. Broader study findings: A potential PCR bias toward shorter templates would be equal in patient and control samples.

Sorting of CD4+ naive, central memory, regulatory and stem cell-like memory cells was performed via CD45RO/CCR7/CD25/CD127/CD95/CD27. Every isolated RNA sample was fully reverse transcribed, so sequencing captured expressed TCRB transcripts. Libraries were prepared by immunoSEQ multiplex PCR; TCRdb keeps only in-frame clonotypes and omits some of them. The sample includes 620,000 or so clones, less than 20% seen only once; the top ten take roughly 0.098%. There are 15 residues in the CDR3. Per the germline V gene, CDR1 is SGDLS and CDR2 is YYNGEE. The V segment lost 0 bases and the J segment 2 bases; nucleotides outside the gene matches: 0.

The sequenced sample consisted of naive CD4+ T cells from blood. The receptor comes from a man aged 18 to 29 in good health. V usage is TRBV9 and J usage is TRBJ2-7, with 12 positions matching TRBD2. CDR3 DNA: TGTGCCAGCAGCGTAGCTAGCGGGAGGGCCTACGAGCAGTACTTC. Its translation is CASSVASGRAYEQYF.